This is a list of T cell receptor beta chains from one sample in a study of blood T cell repertoires in COVID-19. TCRdb keeps only in-frame clones here, not all; method: immunoSEQ multiplex PCR. The sample carries 46,000 or so clones, about nine tenths recorded once. The sequenced sample consisted of peripheral blood. The receptor set was obtained from a man aged 65-85 years with active COVID-19. Both conserved end residues are part of each CDR3. A D gene is named only where the DNA matches it firmly. Clone size is stated in some rows and not others, as once, few, many or a class when expanded.

v_gene: TRBV19; abundance: .; d_gene: .; j_gene: TRBJ2-7; CDR3aa: CASSIGPGQRAHEQYF; CDR3nt: TGTGCCAGTAGTATAGGACCGGGACAAAGGGCTCACGAGCAGTACTTC
v_gene: TRBV6-2/TRBV6-3; abundance: few; d_gene: TRBD2; j_gene: TRBJ2-1; CDR3aa: CASSLLAGGTYEQFF; CDR3nt: TGTGCCAGCAGTCTACTAGCGGGGGGTACGTATGAGCAGTTCTTC
v_gene: TRBV27; abundance: .; d_gene: .; j_gene: TRBJ2-6; CDR3aa: CASRQSAVRSGANVLTF; CDR3nt: TGTGCCAGCCGACAATCGGCAGTCCGCTCTGGGGCCAACGTCCTGACTTTC
v_gene: TRBV6-6; abundance: .; d_gene: TRBD1; j_gene: TRBJ1-2; CDR3aa: CASSPPGQGPDYGYTF; CDR3nt: TGTGCCAGCAGTCCCCCGGGACAGGGACCGGACTATGGCTACACCTTC
v_gene: TRBV10-2; abundance: .; d_gene: TRBD1; j_gene: TRBJ2-7; CDR3aa: CASSEEQGANYEQYF; CDR3nt: TGCGCCAGCAGTGAGGAGCAGGGGGCAAATTACGAGCAGTACTTC
v_gene: TRBV19; abundance: .; d_gene: .; j_gene: TRBJ2-7; CDR3aa: CASSQRGGREYEQYF; CDR3nt: TGTGCCAGTAGCCAACGTGGGGGCAGGGAGTACGAGCAGTACTTC
v_gene: TRBV18; abundance: .; d_gene: TRBD1; j_gene: TRBJ1-4; CDR3aa: CASSTGGSTNEKLFF; CDR3nt: TGTGCCAGCTCAACAGGGGGCTCAACTAATGAAAAACTGTTTTTT
v_gene: TRBV28; abundance: .; d_gene: .; j_gene: TRBJ2-1; CDR3aa: CASREGGAPGEFF; CDR3nt: TGTGCCAGCAGGGAAGGGGGGGCCCCGGGAGAGTTCTTC
v_gene: TRBV24-1; abundance: .; d_gene: TRBD1; j_gene: TRBJ2-1; CDR3aa: CATSETGLYEQFF; CDR3nt: TGTGCCACCAGTGAGACAGGGTTGTATGAGCAGTTCTTC
v_gene: TRBV27; abundance: once; d_gene: .; j_gene: TRBJ2-5; CDR3aa: CASSTRQDRKPQETQYF; CDR3nt: TGTGCCAGCAGTACCCGACAGGACCGCAAACCCCAAGAGACCCAGTACTTC
v_gene: TRBV28; abundance: .; d_gene: .; j_gene: TRBJ1-2; CDR3aa: CASSFRPGNNYGYTF; CDR3nt: TGTGCCAGCAGTTTTAGGCCGGGGAACAACTATGGCTACACCTTC
v_gene: TRBV28; abundance: .; d_gene: .; j_gene: TRBJ1-5; CDR3aa: CASSPDGKGLSNQPQHF; CDR3nt: TGTGCCAGCAGTCCCGACGGAAAGGGGCTGAGCAATCAGCCCCAGCATTTT
v_gene: TRBV27; abundance: .; d_gene: TRBD2; j_gene: TRBJ2-7; CDR3aa: CASSRAGLAGGVEQYF; CDR3nt: TGTGCCAGCAGCCGTGCGGGACTAGCGGGAGGGGTCGAGCAGTACTTC
v_gene: TRBV6-2/TRBV6-3; abundance: few; d_gene: .; j_gene: TRBJ2-1; CDR3aa: CASSHRPAGGEQFF; CDR3nt: TGTGCCAGCAGCCACCGACCGGCGGGCGGTGAGCAGTTCTTC
v_gene: TRBV6-5; abundance: few; d_gene: TRBD1; j_gene: TRBJ1-1; CDR3aa: CASSYQGQTNTEAFF; CDR3nt: TGTGCCAGCAGTTACCAGGGACAGACGAACACTGAAGCTTTCTTT
v_gene: TRBV29-1; abundance: .; d_gene: .; j_gene: TRBJ2-7; CDR3aa: CSIARGYEQYF; CDR3nt: TGCAGCATCGCCCGGGGGTACGAGCAGTACTTC
v_gene: TRBV7-2; abundance: .; d_gene: .; j_gene: TRBJ1-1; CDR3aa: CASSLAWAAFF; CDR3nt: TGTGCCAGCAGCTTAGCTTGGGCAGCTTTCTTT
v_gene: TRBV19; abundance: .; d_gene: TRBD1; j_gene: TRBJ2-4; CDR3aa: CASRGQGASIQYF; CDR3nt: TGTGCCAGTAGAGGACAGGGGGCTTCGATTCAGTACTTC
v_gene: TRBV7-2; abundance: .; d_gene: .; j_gene: TRBJ1-6; CDR3aa: CASSVTGSPLHF; CDR3nt: TGTGCCAGCAGCGTCACGGGTTCACCCCTCCACTTT
v_gene: TRBV19; abundance: few; d_gene: TRBD2; j_gene: TRBJ2-7; CDR3aa: CASSRGGAESYEQYF; CDR3nt: TGTGCCAGTAGTAGGGGGGGAGCGGAATCCTACGAGCAGTACTTC
v_gene: TRBV28; abundance: .; d_gene: .; j_gene: TRBJ2-1; CDR3aa: CASSFRGITNEQFF; CDR3nt: TGTGCCAGCAGTTTCAGGGGTATCACAAATGAGCAGTTCTTC
v_gene: TRBV28; abundance: .; d_gene: .; j_gene: TRBJ2-5; CDR3aa: CASSFSSSDIQETQYF; CDR3nt: TGTGCCAGCAGTTTTTCCTCCTCAGACATTCAAGAGACCCAGTACTTC
v_gene: TRBV7-9; abundance: .; d_gene: TRBD1; j_gene: TRBJ1-6; CDR3aa: CASSLGDGTVRPLHF; CDR3nt: TGTGCCAGCAGCTTAGGGGACGGGACAGTAAGGCCCCTCCACTTT
v_gene: TRBV27; abundance: .; d_gene: .; j_gene: TRBJ1-2; CDR3aa: CASNTLTGLSGGYTF; CDR3nt: TGTGCCAGCAACACTTTGACAGGACTCTCGGGTGGCTACACCTTC
v_gene: TRBV3-1/TRBV3-2; abundance: .; d_gene: .; j_gene: TRBJ1-6; CDR3aa: CASSSPRQGLSSLPLHF; CDR3nt: TGTGCCAGCAGCTCACCTCGGCAGGGGCTCTCGAGCTTACCCCTCCACTTT
v_gene: TRBV4-3; abundance: .; d_gene: .; j_gene: TRBJ1-2; CDR3aa: CASSQDSGGNYGYTF; CDR3nt: TGCGCCAGCAGCCAAGATAGCGGTGGCAACTATGGCTACACCTTC
v_gene: TRBV7-2; abundance: .; d_gene: TRBD2; j_gene: TRBJ2-4; CDR3aa: CASSLDGGAGKNIQYF; CDR3nt: TGTGCCAGCAGCTTAGACGGGGGGGCCGGGAAAAACATTCAGTACTTC
v_gene: TRBV6-1; abundance: .; d_gene: .; j_gene: TRBJ1-5; CDR3aa: CASSDRRGGNQPQHF; CDR3nt: TGTGCCAGCAGTGACCGACGAGGAGGCAATCAGCCCCAGCATTTT
v_gene: TRBV28; abundance: .; d_gene: .; j_gene: TRBJ1-4; CDR3aa: CASSPAAAPNSEKLFF; CDR3nt: TGTGCCAGCAGTCCCGCCGCAGCGCCGAACTCTGAAAAACTGTTTTTT
v_gene: TRBV6-6; abundance: .; d_gene: TRBD1; j_gene: TRBJ2-7; CDR3aa: CAARPGQGSYEQYF; CDR3nt: TGTGCCGCCCGGCCCGGACAGGGATCCTACGAGCAGTACTTC
v_gene: TRBV27; abundance: .; d_gene: TRBD1; j_gene: TRBJ2-1; CDR3aa: CASSYMQGANEQFF; CDR3nt: TGTGCCAGCAGTTATATGCAGGGGGCCAATGAGCAGTTCTTC
v_gene: TRBV5-4; abundance: .; d_gene: TRBD1; j_gene: TRBJ2-7; CDR3aa: CASSLAGQGAYEQYF; CDR3nt: TGTGCCAGCAGCTTGGCGGGACAGGGGGCTTACGAGCAGTACTTC
v_gene: TRBV27; abundance: .; d_gene: TRBD1; j_gene: TRBJ1-5; CDR3aa: CASWGQGVNQPQHF; CDR3nt: TGTGCCAGCTGGGGACAGGGGGTTAATCAGCCCCAGCATTTT
v_gene: TRBV28; abundance: .; d_gene: .; j_gene: TRBJ1-2; CDR3aa: CASSSRGGGYTF; CDR3nt: TGTGCCAGCAGTTCCAGAGGGGGTGGCTACACCTTC
v_gene: TRBV5-8; abundance: .; d_gene: .; j_gene: TRBJ1-3; CDR3aa: CASSFRGGRGGTIYF; CDR3nt: TGTGCCAGCAGCTTTCGAGGAGGGAGGGGAGGCACCATATATTTT
v_gene: TRBV9; abundance: .; d_gene: .; j_gene: TRBJ2-5; CDR3aa: CASSVTPGGETQYF; CDR3nt: TGTGCCAGCAGCGTAACCCCAGGAGGGGAGACCCAGTACTTC
v_gene: TRBV7-2; abundance: .; d_gene: .; j_gene: TRBJ1-5; CDR3aa: CASSLTAGSNQPQHF; CDR3nt: TGTGCCAGCAGCTTAACAGCGGGTAGCAATCAGCCCCAGCATTTT
v_gene: TRBV5-1; abundance: .; d_gene: .; j_gene: TRBJ2-2; CDR3aa: CASSLASGITGELFF; CDR3nt: TGCGCCAGCAGCTTGGCCTCGGGGATCACCGGGGAGCTGTTTTTT
v_gene: TRBV7-3; abundance: .; d_gene: TRBD2; j_gene: TRBJ2-3; CDR3aa: CASSLGLAGGTDTQYF; CDR3nt: TGTGCCAGCAGCTTGGGACTAGCGGGAGGTACAGATACGCAGTATTTT